Sequencing of this T cell receptor beta chain was carried out in a study of blood T cell repertoires in COVID-19. Whole-study context: T cells, B-cell-depleted T cells, or PBMCs provided the cDNA or gDNA that served as material.

The V gene lost 1 base and the J gene lost 3 bases, with 8 bases spanning the gap. The CDR3 has 13 amino acids. Per the germline V gene, CDR1 is SGHRS and CDR2 is YFSETQ. Under the authors' procedure: For nucleated cells, counts were estimated from reference gene primer amplification. Assay: immunoSEQ multiplex PCR; the TCRdb copy retains only in-frame clones and omits some. The DNA gave D and trimming, while V, J and clone size come from that table. The sample shows more than 95,000 clones, 86% of them seen only once. Source material: peripheral blood. The V call is TRBV5-1, the J call TRBJ2-7, with D unresolved. This sequence originates from a man between 65 and 85 years old who had recovered from COVID-19. The CDR3 loop reads CASSLYGDYEQYF. The CDR3 nucleotides read TGCGCCAGCAGCTTGTATGGAGACTACGAGCAGTACTTC.